The rows below give T cell receptor beta chains drawn from one sample of a study of CD8 T cells in ankylosing spondylitis. MiXCR was run by TCRdb on the 5' RACE reads, yielding one entry per CDR3 protein. The sample has around 340,000 distinct CDR3 sequences, 20% to 25% seen once. The source material was blood, either unsorted or a sorted T cell fraction (not recorded which). The source is a male donor with ankylosing spondylitis or in good health (not recorded which). Both conserved end residues are part of each CDR3. Fields, in order: V gene, D gene, clone size, J gene, CDR3 DNA, CDR3 protein. The D gene is left open where the match is weak. Part of the rows lack a size; the others show once, few, many or a class for expanded clones.

v_gene: TRBV7-9; d_gene: .; abundance: .; j_gene: TRBJ2-3; CDR3nt: TGTGCCAGCAGCCCCGTCCGAGGATTCACAGATACGCAGTATTTT; CDR3aa: CASSPVRGFTDTQYF
v_gene: TRBV12-3/TRBV12-4; d_gene: .; abundance: many; j_gene: TRBJ2-5; CDR3nt: TGTGCCAGCAGTTTAGGGGCCGGGGGTCAAGAGACCCAGTACTTC; CDR3aa: CASSLGAGGQETQYF
v_gene: TRBV29-1; d_gene: .; abundance: .; j_gene: TRBJ2-2; CDR3nt: TGCAGCGCATCGGGGGCGAACACCGGGGAGCTGTTTTTT; CDR3aa: CSASGANTGELFF
v_gene: TRBV9; d_gene: TRBD2; abundance: .; j_gene: TRBJ2-2; CDR3nt: TGTGCCAGCAGCGTAGGTCGCGGGGGGGCCCCCGGGGAGCTGTTTTTT; CDR3aa: CASSVGRGGAPGELFF
v_gene: TRBV20-1; d_gene: .; abundance: few; j_gene: TRBJ1-5; CDR3nt: TGCAGTGCTAGAGATCGGGACGCCTATAGCAATCAGCCCCAGCATTTT; CDR3aa: CSARDRDAYSNQPQHF
v_gene: TRBV15; d_gene: .; abundance: many; j_gene: TRBJ2-1; CDR3nt: TGTGCCACCTCTCCGGGGAGCTTTTCCTACAATGAGCAGTTCTTC; CDR3aa: CATSPGSFSYNEQFF
v_gene: TRBV12-3/TRBV12-4; d_gene: .; abundance: few; j_gene: TRBJ2-5; CDR3nt: TGTGCCAGCAGTCCCATTCTGGACGAGGTCAAGTACTTC; CDR3aa: CASSPILDEVKYF
v_gene: TRBV10-3; d_gene: TRBD2; abundance: .; j_gene: TRBJ2-3; CDR3nt: TGTGCCATCAGGACGACTAGCGCCACAGATACGCAGTATTTT; CDR3aa: CAIRTTSATDTQYF
v_gene: TRBV6-1; d_gene: .; abundance: few; j_gene: TRBJ2-3; CDR3nt: TGTGCCAGCAGTCCAAGGGCTCCAGATACGCAGTATTTT; CDR3aa: CASSPRAPDTQYF
v_gene: TRBV14; d_gene: .; abundance: few; j_gene: TRBJ2-7; CDR3nt: TGTGCCAGCAGCCAAGGAGGGGGGCAGTACTTC; CDR3aa: CASSQGGGQYF
v_gene: TRBV20-1; d_gene: .; abundance: .; j_gene: TRBJ2-1; CDR3nt: TGCAGTGCTTATACGGATGAGCAGTTCTTC; CDR3aa: CSAYTDEQFF
v_gene: TRBV20-1; d_gene: .; abundance: .; j_gene: TRBJ1-1; CDR3nt: TGCAGTGTAGGCATCCGGGGCGCCTCTGAAGCTTTCTTT; CDR3aa: CSVGIRGASEAFF
v_gene: TRBV2; d_gene: .; abundance: few; j_gene: TRBJ2-1; CDR3nt: TGTGCCAGCAGTGAAGAGGATATTGAGCAGTTCTTC; CDR3aa: CASSEEDIEQFF
v_gene: TRBV6-5; d_gene: .; abundance: few; j_gene: TRBJ2-7; CDR3nt: TGTGCCAGCAGTTACTTTGGCTCCTACTCCTACGAGCAGTACTTC; CDR3aa: CASSYFGSYSYEQYF
v_gene: TRBV12-3/TRBV12-4; d_gene: .; abundance: .; j_gene: TRBJ2-7; CDR3nt: TGTGCCAGCAGTTTCCGGGGGATAACCTACGAGCAGTACTTC; CDR3aa: CASSFRGITYEQYF
v_gene: TRBV7-8; d_gene: .; abundance: .; j_gene: TRBJ2-7; CDR3nt: TGTGCCAGCAGCTTAGCGTTAGGGTACCAGGCCTACGAGCAGTACTTC; CDR3aa: CASSLALGYQAYEQYF
v_gene: TRBV20-1; d_gene: .; abundance: few; j_gene: TRBJ1-1; CDR3nt: TGCAGTGCCGACACGGGACACCTGAACACTGAAGCTTTCTTT; CDR3aa: CSADTGHLNTEAFF
v_gene: TRBV6-1; d_gene: TRBD2; abundance: .; j_gene: TRBJ2-1; CDR3nt: TGTGCCAGCAGGCCTCTAGCGGGGGGCCTCTACAATGAGCAGTTCTTC; CDR3aa: CASRPLAGGLYNEQFF
v_gene: TRBV20-1; d_gene: .; abundance: .; j_gene: TRBJ2-7; CDR3nt: TGCAGTGCTAGACAATTAGGGGTTAGCTCCTACGAGCAGTACTTC; CDR3aa: CSARQLGVSSYEQYF
v_gene: TRBV6-5; d_gene: .; abundance: .; j_gene: TRBJ2-3; CDR3nt: TGTGCCAGCAGTTACTCCCCAGCAGGGGATACGCAGTATTTT; CDR3aa: CASSYSPAGDTQYF
v_gene: TRBV12-3/TRBV12-4; d_gene: TRBD2; abundance: .; j_gene: TRBJ2-1; CDR3nt: TGTGCCAGCAGTTCTCCGGGACTAGCGGGGGGAGCGGATGAGCAGTTCTTC; CDR3aa: CASSSPGLAGGADEQFF
v_gene: TRBV27; d_gene: .; abundance: .; j_gene: TRBJ2-1; CDR3nt: TGTGCCAGCAGTTGGTCTGTGGGTGGCAATGAGCAGTTCTTC; CDR3aa: CASSWSVGGNEQFF
v_gene: TRBV28; d_gene: .; abundance: .; j_gene: TRBJ2-4; CDR3nt: TGTGCCAGCAGTTATACCAAAAACATTCAGTACTTC; CDR3aa: CASSYTKNIQYF
v_gene: TRBV29-1; d_gene: .; abundance: few; j_gene: TRBJ1-2; CDR3nt: TGCAGCGTTATGACAGAGAACTATGGCTACACCTTC; CDR3aa: CSVMTENYGYTF
v_gene: TRBV5-4; d_gene: TRBD1; abundance: .; j_gene: TRBJ2-7; CDR3nt: TGTGCCAGCAGCGGTAGGACAGGGTTGAACGAGCAGTACTTC; CDR3aa: CASSGRTGLNEQYF
v_gene: TRBV15; d_gene: .; abundance: few; j_gene: TRBJ1-5; CDR3nt: TGTGCCACCAGCAGAGATTTCAGGGAGCCCCAGCATTTT; CDR3aa: CATSRDFREPQHF
v_gene: TRBV6-1; d_gene: TRBD2; abundance: .; j_gene: TRBJ2-1; CDR3nt: TGTGCCAGCAGCCCCGGACTAGCGGGGATTAATGAGCAGTTCTTC; CDR3aa: CASSPGLAGINEQFF
v_gene: TRBV30; d_gene: TRBD1; abundance: .; j_gene: TRBJ2-7; CDR3nt: TGTGCCTGGAGACAGGGACAGGCTTACTCCTACGAGCAGTACTTC; CDR3aa: CAWRQGQAYSYEQYF
v_gene: TRBV27; d_gene: .; abundance: .; j_gene: TRBJ2-7; CDR3nt: TGTGCCAGCAGTCACAAGGGTTCGTCGGCCTACGAGCAGTACTTC; CDR3aa: CASSHKGSSAYEQYF
v_gene: TRBV29-1; d_gene: .; abundance: few; j_gene: TRBJ2-2; CDR3nt: TGCAGCGCCCTGACAGGACCCGGGGAGCTGTTTTTT; CDR3aa: CSALTGPGELFF
v_gene: TRBV25-1; d_gene: .; abundance: .; j_gene: TRBJ2-5; CDR3nt: TGTGCCAGCAGTAGACGGTTGGCCAAAGAGACCCAGTACTTC; CDR3aa: CASSRRLAKETQYF
v_gene: TRBV9; d_gene: .; abundance: few; j_gene: TRBJ2-7; CDR3nt: TGTGCCAGCAGCCCCCCGGACGGCTACGAGCAGTACTTC; CDR3aa: CASSPPDGYEQYF
v_gene: TRBV28; d_gene: TRBD2; abundance: .; j_gene: TRBJ2-3; CDR3nt: TGTGCCAGCAGTTTATCCCTCGGACTAGCTTCAGATACGCAGTATTTT; CDR3aa: CASSLSLGLASDTQYF
v_gene: TRBV27; d_gene: .; abundance: .; j_gene: TRBJ2-7; CDR3nt: TGTGCCAGCAGTTTATATTTCGGGGTATACGAGCAGTACTTC; CDR3aa: CASSLYFGVYEQYF
v_gene: TRBV29-1; d_gene: .; abundance: .; j_gene: TRBJ2-7; CDR3nt: TGCAGCGGCCGAAGGGGGGAAGGCTACGAGCAGTACTTC; CDR3aa: CSGRRGEGYEQYF
v_gene: TRBV7-8; d_gene: TRBD1; abundance: .; j_gene: TRBJ2-7; CDR3nt: TGTGCCAGCAGCCCTCAACGGGGAACAGGGGGGTACGAGCAGTACTTC; CDR3aa: CASSPQRGTGGYEQYF
v_gene: TRBV28; d_gene: .; abundance: .; j_gene: TRBJ1-2; CDR3nt: TGTGCCAGCAGTTTATCGGGGGCAATTAGTGGCTACACCTTC; CDR3aa: CASSLSGAISGYTF
v_gene: TRBV9; d_gene: TRBD2; abundance: few; j_gene: TRBJ2-2; CDR3nt: TGTGCCAGCAGCGGACTAGCAGGTTACACCGGGGAGCTGTTTTTT; CDR3aa: CASSGLAGYTGELFF
v_gene: TRBV28; d_gene: .; abundance: .; j_gene: TRBJ2-7; CDR3nt: TGTGCCAGCAGCCTCTCTCGGGGCCGGTACGAGCAGTACTTC; CDR3aa: CASSLSRGRYEQYF
v_gene: TRBV6-5; d_gene: .; abundance: .; j_gene: TRBJ1-5; CDR3nt: TGTGCCAGCAGCTTAGGCTTCGGGGACCAGCCCCAGCATTTT; CDR3aa: CASSLGFGDQPQHF
v_gene: TRBV28; d_gene: TRBD2; abundance: few; j_gene: TRBJ2-5; CDR3nt: TGTGCCAGCAGTTCTTGGACTAGCGGGTCATCCCAAGAGACCCAGTACTTC; CDR3aa: CASSSWTSGSSQETQYF
v_gene: TRBV20-1; d_gene: .; abundance: few; j_gene: TRBJ2-2; CDR3nt: TGCAGTGCTAGAGTTCGGGGGCCAAACACCGGGGAGCTGTTTTTT; CDR3aa: CSARVRGPNTGELFF
v_gene: TRBV11-2; d_gene: TRBD2; abundance: few; j_gene: TRBJ2-1; CDR3nt: TGTGCCAGCAGCTTTGGAGCGGGGACCTACAATGAGCAGTTCTTC; CDR3aa: CASSFGAGTYNEQFF
v_gene: TRBV12-3/TRBV12-4; d_gene: TRBD2; abundance: many; j_gene: TRBJ2-1; CDR3nt: TGTGCCAGCAGTCCGTATCTAGCGGGGGGGTCCAATGAGCAGTTCTTC; CDR3aa: CASSPYLAGGSNEQFF
v_gene: TRBV5-1; d_gene: .; abundance: .; j_gene: TRBJ2-1; CDR3nt: TGCGCCAGCATTTTTGGAGGTGAGCAGTTCTTC; CDR3aa: CASIFGGEQFF
v_gene: TRBV4-2; d_gene: .; abundance: many; j_gene: TRBJ2-7; CDR3nt: TGTGCCAGCAGCCAAGGTTCATCCTACGAGCAGTACTTC; CDR3aa: CASSQGSSYEQYF